The T cell receptor (beta chain) described here comes from a study of T cells after yellow fever vaccination. TCRdb ran MiXCR on the 5' RACE reads and lists one entry per CDR3 protein. The sample lists around 300,000 distinct CDR3 sequences; around 4.5% were seen once. The CDR3 sequence is 15 residues long. The V end lost 10 bases, the J end lost 2 bases, and 18 bases lay between the germline ends. Germline CDR1 is ENHRY and CDR2 is SYGVKD. The material sequenced was PBMCs, taken 15 days after the yellow fever booster vaccination. The chain links TRBV10-3 to TRBJ1-5; D is ambiguous. The source is a man between 18 and 35 years old who received the YFV17D yellow fever vaccine. The CDR3, as DNA: TGTGCCACCTCCGACAATCTCCGGGGCAATCAGCCCCAGCATTTT. This sequence encodes CATSDNLRGNQPQHF.